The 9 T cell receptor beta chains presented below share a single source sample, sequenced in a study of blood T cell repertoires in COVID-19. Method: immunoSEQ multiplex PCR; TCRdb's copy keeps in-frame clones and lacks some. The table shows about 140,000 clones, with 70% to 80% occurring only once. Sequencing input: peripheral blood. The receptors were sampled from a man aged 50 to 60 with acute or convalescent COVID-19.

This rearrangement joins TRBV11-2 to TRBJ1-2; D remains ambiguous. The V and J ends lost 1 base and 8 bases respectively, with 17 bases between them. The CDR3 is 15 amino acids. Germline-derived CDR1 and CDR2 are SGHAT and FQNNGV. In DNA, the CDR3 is TGTGCCAGCAGCTTAGTACCTGAGGGCTTCGGGGGCTACACCTTC. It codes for CASSLVPEGFGGYTF.

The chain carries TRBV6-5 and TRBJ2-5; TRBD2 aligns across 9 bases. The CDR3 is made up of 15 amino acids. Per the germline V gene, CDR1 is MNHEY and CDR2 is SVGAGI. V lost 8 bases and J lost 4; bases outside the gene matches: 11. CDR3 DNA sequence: TGTGCCAGCTTCCTTACAGGTAGCGGGGGAGAGACCCAGTACTTC. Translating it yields CASFLTGSGGETQYF.

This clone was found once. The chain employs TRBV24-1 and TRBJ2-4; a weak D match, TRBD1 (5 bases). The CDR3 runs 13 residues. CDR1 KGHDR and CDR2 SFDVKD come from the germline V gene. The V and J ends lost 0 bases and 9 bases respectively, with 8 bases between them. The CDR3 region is CATSDLGAGIQYF. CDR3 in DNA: TGTGCCACCAGTGATTTGGGGGCTGGCATTCAGTACTTC.

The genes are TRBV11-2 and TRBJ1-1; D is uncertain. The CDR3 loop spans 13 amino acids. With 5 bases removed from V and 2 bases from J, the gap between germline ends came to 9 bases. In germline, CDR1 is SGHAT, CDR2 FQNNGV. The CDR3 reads CASSPPFNTEAFF. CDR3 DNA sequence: TGTGCCAGCAGCCCCCCATTCAACACTGAAGCTTTCTTT.

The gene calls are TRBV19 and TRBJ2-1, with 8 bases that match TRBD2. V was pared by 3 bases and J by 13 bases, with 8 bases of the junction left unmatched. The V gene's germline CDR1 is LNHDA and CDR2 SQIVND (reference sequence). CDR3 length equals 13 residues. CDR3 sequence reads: CASSIESGTSQFF. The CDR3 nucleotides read TGTGCCAGTAGTATTGAGAGCGGGACTAGTCAGTTCTTC.

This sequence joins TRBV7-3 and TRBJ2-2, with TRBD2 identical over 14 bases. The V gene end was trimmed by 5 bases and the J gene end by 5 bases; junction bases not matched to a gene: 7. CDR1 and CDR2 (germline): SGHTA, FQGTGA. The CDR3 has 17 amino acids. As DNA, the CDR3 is TGTGCCAGCAGCCCCTCCGGGACTAGCGGGGGAACCGGGGAGCTGTTTTTT. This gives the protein CASSPSGTSGGTGELFF.

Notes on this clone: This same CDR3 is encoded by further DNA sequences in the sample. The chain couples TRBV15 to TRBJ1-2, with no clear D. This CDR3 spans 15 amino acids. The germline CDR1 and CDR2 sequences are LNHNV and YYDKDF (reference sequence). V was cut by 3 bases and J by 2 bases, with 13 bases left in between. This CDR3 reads CATSRALTGNYGYTF. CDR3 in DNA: TGTGCCACCAGCAGGGCACTGACGGGAAACTATGGCTACACCTTC.

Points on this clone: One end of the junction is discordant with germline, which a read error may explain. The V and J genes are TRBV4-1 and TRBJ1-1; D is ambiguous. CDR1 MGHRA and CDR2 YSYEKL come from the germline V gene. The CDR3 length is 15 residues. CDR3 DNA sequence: TGCGCCAGCAGTCAAGTTGGTCGGGGGAACACTGAAGCTTTCTTT. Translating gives CASSQVGRGNTEAFF.

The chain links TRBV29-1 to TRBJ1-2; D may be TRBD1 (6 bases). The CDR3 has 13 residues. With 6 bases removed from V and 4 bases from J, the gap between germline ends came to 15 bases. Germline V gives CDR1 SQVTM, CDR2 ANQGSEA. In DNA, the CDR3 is TGCAGCGTAAAACCTACAGGGCGCTATGGCTACACCTTC. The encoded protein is CSVKPTGRYGYTF.